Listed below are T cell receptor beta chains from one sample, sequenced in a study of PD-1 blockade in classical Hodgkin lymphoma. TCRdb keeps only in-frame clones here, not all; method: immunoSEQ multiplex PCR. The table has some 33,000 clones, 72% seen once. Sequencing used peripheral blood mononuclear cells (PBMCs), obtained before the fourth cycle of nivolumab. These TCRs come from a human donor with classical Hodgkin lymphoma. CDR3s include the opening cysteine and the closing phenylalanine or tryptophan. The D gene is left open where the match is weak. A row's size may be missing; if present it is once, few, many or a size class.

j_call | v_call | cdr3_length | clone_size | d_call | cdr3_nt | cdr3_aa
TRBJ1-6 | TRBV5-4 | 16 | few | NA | TGTGCCAGCAGCTCGGCAACACCCTCCTATAATTCACCCCTCCACTTT | CASSSATPSYNSPLHF
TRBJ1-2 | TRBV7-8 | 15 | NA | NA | TGTGCCAGCAGCTTAACCTCCGGGGCCCACTATGGCTACACCTTC | CASSLTSGAHYGYTF
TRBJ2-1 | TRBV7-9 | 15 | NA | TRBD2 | TGTGCCAGCAGTCCGACTAGCAACCTCTACAATGAGCAGTTCTTC | CASSPTSNLYNEQFF
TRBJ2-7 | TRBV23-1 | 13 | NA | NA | TGCGCCAGCAGTCGACAGCCACGCTACGAGCAGTACTTC | CASSRQPRYEQYF
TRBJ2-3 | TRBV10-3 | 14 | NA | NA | TGTGCCATCTGGAGCGGTGGGAGCACAGATACGCAGTATTTT | CAIWSGGSTDTQYF
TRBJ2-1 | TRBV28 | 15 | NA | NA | TGTGCCAGCAGTGCCGGACAGAACCTCTACAATGAGCAGTTCTTC | CASSAGQNLYNEQFF
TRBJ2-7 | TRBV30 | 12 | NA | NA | TGTGCCTGGACGGGCACCACCTACGAGCAGTACTTC | CAWTGTTYEQYF
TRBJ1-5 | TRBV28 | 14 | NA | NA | TGTGCCAGCACCTCCCCGTATAGCAATCAGCCCCAGCATTTT | CASTSPYSNQPQHF
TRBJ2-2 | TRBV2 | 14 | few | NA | TGTGCCAGCATGGAAAGGGGGTTGTCCGGGGAGCTGTTTTTT | CASMERGLSGELFF
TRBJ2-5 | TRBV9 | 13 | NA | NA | TGTGCCAGCAGCGAAGGGGACCAAGAGACCCAGTACTTC | CASSEGDQETQYF
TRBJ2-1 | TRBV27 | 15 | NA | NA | TGTGCCAGCAGTTTATTGCCGGACAACGACAATGAGCAGTTCTTC | CASSLLPDNDNEQFF
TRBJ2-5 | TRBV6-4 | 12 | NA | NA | TGTGCCAGCAGTGAGGGAACAGAGACCCAGTACTTC | CASSEGTETQYF
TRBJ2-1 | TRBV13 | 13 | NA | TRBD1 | TGTGCCAGCAGCTTCACAGGGGAAAATGAGCAGTTCTTC | CASSFTGENEQFF
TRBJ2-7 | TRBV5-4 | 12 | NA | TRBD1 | TGTGCCGTTGGGGACAGATACTACGAGCAGTACTTC | CAVGDRYYEQYF
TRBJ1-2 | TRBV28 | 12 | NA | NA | TGTGCCAGCAGTTTGGTTACAGATGGCTACACCTTC | CASSLVTDGYTF
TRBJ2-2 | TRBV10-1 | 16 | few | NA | TGCGCCAGCAGTGATTTTTCTTTACTTCACACCGGGGAGCTGTTTTTT | CASSDFSLLHTGELFF
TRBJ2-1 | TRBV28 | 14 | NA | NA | TGTGCCAGCACAGCGAGAGGGCCATACAATGAGCAGTTCTTC | CASTARGPYNEQFF
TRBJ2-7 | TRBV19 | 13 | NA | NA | TGTGCCAGTAGCGGGGACACCACCTACGAGCAGTACTTC | CASSGDTTYEQYF
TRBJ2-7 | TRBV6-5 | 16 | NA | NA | TGTGCCAGCAGTTTAGGTACCACAGGGTTGACTGACGAGCAGTACTTC | CASSLGTTGLTDEQYF
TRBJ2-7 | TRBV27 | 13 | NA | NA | TGTGCCAGCAGTTTATCGGGCGGGGTCGAGCAGTACTTC | CASSLSGGVEQYF
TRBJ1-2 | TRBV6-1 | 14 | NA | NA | TGTGCCAGCAGTGAAGCATTGCACGGCTTCGGCTACACCTTC | CASSEALHGFGYTF
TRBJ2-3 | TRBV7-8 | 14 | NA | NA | TGTGCCAGCAGCTTACCATCGCTCGCAGATACGCAGTATTTT | CASSLPSLADTQYF
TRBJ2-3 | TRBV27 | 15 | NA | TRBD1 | TGTGCCAGCAGAACAGGGGGTCTCTTGACAGATACGCAGTATTTT | CASRTGGLLTDTQYF
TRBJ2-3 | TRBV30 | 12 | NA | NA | TGTGCCTGGAGTGCCGTGTCGGATACGCAGTATTTT | CAWSAVSDTQYF
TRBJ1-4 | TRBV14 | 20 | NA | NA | TGTGCCAGCAGCCAAGTTGGGGTCGCCGGGACCGTAAAGTTAAGGGAAAAACTGTTTTTT | CASSQVGVAGTVKLREKLFF
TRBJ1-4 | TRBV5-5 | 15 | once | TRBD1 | TGTGCCAGCAGCCCAGGACAGGGAGGTAATGAAAAACTGTTTTTT | CASSPGQGGNEKLFF
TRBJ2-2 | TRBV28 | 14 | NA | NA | TGTGCCAGCTGGGAAAGCAGAATCACCGGGGAGCTGTTTTTT | CASWESRITGELFF
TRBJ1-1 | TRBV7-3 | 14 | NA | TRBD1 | TGTGCCAGCAGCCTACACAGGGGCGACACTGAAGCTTTCTTT | CASSLHRGDTEAFF
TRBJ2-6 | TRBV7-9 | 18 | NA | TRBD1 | TGTGCCAGCAGCTTAGGATTTTCAGGGGGCTCTGGGGCCAACGTCCTGACTTTC | CASSLGFSGGSGANVLTF
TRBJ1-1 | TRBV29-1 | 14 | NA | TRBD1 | TGCAGCGTTGGGGCAGGGGGCTCGTACACTGAAGCTTTCTTT | CSVGAGGSYTEAFF
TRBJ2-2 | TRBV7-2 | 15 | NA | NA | TGTGCCAGCAGCCCAGGGGCCCATATCGGCGGGGAGCTGTTTTTT | CASSPGAHIGGELFF
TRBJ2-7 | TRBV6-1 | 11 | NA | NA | TGTGCCAGCAGTGACGGGTACGAGCAGTACTTC | CASSDGYEQYF
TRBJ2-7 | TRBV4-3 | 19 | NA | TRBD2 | TGCGCCAGCAGCCAAGTCGTGCGGGGGGCCTTACCCAACTCCTACGAGCAGTACTTC | CASSQVVRGALPNSYEQYF
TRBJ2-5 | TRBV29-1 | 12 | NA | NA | TGCAGCGTTAACCCGGGTCAAGAGACCCAGTACTTC | CSVNPGQETQYF
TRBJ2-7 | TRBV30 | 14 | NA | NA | TGTGCCTGGAGTGCGGAGGGCAGGGTCGGAGAGCAGTACTTC | CAWSAEGRVGEQYF
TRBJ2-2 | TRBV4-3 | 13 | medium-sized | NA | TGCGCCAGCAGCCAAGATCGGGGCCGGGAGCTGTTTTTT | CASSQDRGRELFF
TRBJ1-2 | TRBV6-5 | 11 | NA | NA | TGTGCCAGCACGGGGGGATATGGCTACACCTTC | CASTGGYGYTF
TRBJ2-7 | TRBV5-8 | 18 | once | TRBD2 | TGTGCCAGCAGCTTGGGGTTCTCCGGGACTAGCGGGAGCCACGAGCAGTACTTC | CASSLGFSGTSGSHEQYF
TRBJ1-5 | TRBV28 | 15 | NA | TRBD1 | TGTGCCAGCAGTTTAGGGACAGGGGGCGGTCAGCCCCAGCATTTT | CASSLGTGGGQPQHF
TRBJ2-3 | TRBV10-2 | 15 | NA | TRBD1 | TGCGCCAGCAGTTTCGGGACAGAGAGCACAGATACGCAGTATTTT | CASSFGTESTDTQYF